The 16 T cell receptor beta chains below were found in one sample sequenced in a study of cytomegalovirus exposure and HLA in healthy donors. Primers: 60 Vbeta forward and 13 Jbeta reverse. Measured with immunoSEQ multiplex PCR; TCRdb has only the in-frame clones, and not every one. This table holds approximately 60,000 clones, around four fifths found once. The sequencing input was PBMCs. The receptors were sampled from a man aged 25 to 45 in good health and CMV-seronegative.

V is TRBV7-9 and J is TRBJ2-5; 8 bases fit TRBD1. V was pared by 3 bases and J by 3 bases, with 6 bases of the junction left unmatched. CDR1 is SEHNR and CDR2 is FQNEAQ in the germline V gene (reference sequence). The CDR3 runs 15 residues. CDR3 in DNA: TGTGCCAGCAGCTTTCAGACGACAGGGGAAGAGACCCAGTACTTC. Its protein product is CASSFQTTGEETQYF.

The J gene is TRBJ2-3, the V gene TRBV7-2; D ambiguous. V dropped 2 bases and J dropped 2 bases, with 8 bases sitting between them. This CDR3 comprises 14 residues. Germline CDR1 and CDR2: SGHTA and FQGNSA. The chain's CDR3 is CASSLTHSTDTQYF. DNA of the CDR3: TGTGCCAGCAGCTTAACCCACTCCACAGATACGCAGTATTTT. The variable domain in full, with the rest retrieved from reference TRBV7-2 and TRBJ2-3, is GAGVSQSPSNKVTEKGKDVELRCDPISGHTALYWYRQSLGQGLEFLIYFQGNSAPDKSGLPSDRFSAERTGGSVSTLTIQRTQQEDSAVYLCASSLTHSTDTQYFGPGTRLTVL.

This clone showed up just once. The rearrangement joins TRBV9 to TRBJ1-2; no clear D. The V gene lost 0 bases and the J gene lost 6 bases, with 12 bases spanning the gap. The germline V gene encodes CDR1 SGDLS and CDR2 YYNGEE. The CDR3 is 14 amino acids. The CDR3, as DNA: TGTGCCAGCAGCGTAGGACACCCGAGGGATGGCTACACCTTC. It is translated as CASSVGHPRDGYTF.

In its sample, this clone was seen a few times. V gene TRBV30 combines with J gene TRBJ2-5, with 12 bases matching TRBD2. The germline CDR1 and CDR2 sequences are GTSNPN and SVGIG (reference sequence). This CDR3 spans 17 amino acids. Unmatched junction bases numbered 13, after V lost 3 bases and J lost 5 bases. The CDR3 loop reads CAWRLAGGRRGRETQYF. In nucleotides, the CDR3 is TGTGCCTGGAGGCTAGCGGGGGGGCGGAGGGGACGCGAGACCCAGTACTTC.

V gene TRBV7-8 combines with J gene TRBJ1-4, with D tentatively TRBD1 (6 bases). V gave up 1 base and J gave up 5 bases, with 8 bases separating them. Per germline, CDR1 SGHVS and CDR2 FQNEAQ. The CDR3 has 14 amino acids. The CDR3 loop reads CASSLVTGNEKLFF. DNA for the CDR3: TGTGCCAGCAGCTTAGTGACAGGAAATGAAAAACTGTTTTTT.

CDR3 region: CASSHSGTGNTYGYTF. CDR3 nucleotide sequence: TGCGCCAGCAGCCATTCCGGGACAGGGAATACCTATGGCTACACCTTC. This chain connects TRBV4-3 to TRBJ1-2; TRBD1 aligns across 9 bases. Trimming cost V 3 bases and J 4 bases; bases outside gene matches: 9. Germline V CDR1 and CDR2: LGHNA, YSLEER. The CDR3 consists of 16 residues.

This CDR3 is CAISESTGQKGFYEQYF. The CDR3 DNA reads TGTGCCATCAGTGAGTCGACAGGCCAGAAAGGGTTCTACGAGCAGTACTTC. J is TRBJ2-7 and V is TRBV10-3; TRBD1 is a possible D gene (6 bases). The CDR3 contains 17 residues. The germline gives CDR1 ENHRY, CDR2 SYGVKD. V was cut by 0 bases and J by 3 bases, with 18 bases left in between.

The chain carries TRBV12-5 and TRBJ2-1; tentative D call: TRBD2 (5 bases). CDR3 length: 14 residues. The V and J ends lost 1 base and 5 bases respectively, with 9 bases between them. Germline V gene lookup returns CDR1 LGHNT and CDR2 FRNRAP. CDR3 coding DNA: TGTGCTAGTGGTTTGGAGGACTTTCACAATGAGCAGTTCTTC. This encodes CASGLEDFHNEQFF.

The V and J genes are TRBV19 and TRBJ2-1, with D maybe TRBD1 (6 bases). The CDR3 contains 14 residues. Germline CDR1 and CDR2: LNHDA and SQIVND (reference sequence). V was cut by 5 bases and J by 3 bases, with 11 bases left in between. The CDR3 here is CASSPWTVYNEQFF. Written as DNA, the CDR3 is TGTGCCAGTAGTCCCTGGACAGTCTACAATGAGCAGTTCTTC.

This chain joins TRBV21-1 and TRBJ2-1; TRBD2, as called in the table, went unchecked against the DNA. TRBV21-1 is deemed a pseudogene. The CDR3 totals 16 residues. The CDR3 here is CASSKEELAGEVEQFF. The CDR3 region has the DNA TGTGCCAGCAGCAAAGAGGAACTAGCGGGAGAGGTGGAGCAGTTCTTC.

The V and J genes are TRBV19 and TRBJ1-5, with D maybe TRBD1 (6 bases). Trimming took 1 base from V and 5 from J, leaving 15 bases between them. CDR1 and CDR2 from the germline V gene are LNHDA and SQIVND (reference sequence). The CDR3 spans 16 residues. The CDR3 DNA follows: TGTGCCAGTAGTATAGGGACCCAGGGGTGGGATCAGCCCCAGCATTTT. Its translation is CASSIGTQGWDQPQHF.

V and J are TRBV28 and TRBJ2-7, with D perhaps matching TRBD2 (6 bases). Trimming removed 6 bases at V and 0 bases at J, with 15 bases between. CDR3 length: 15 amino acids. Germline V gene sequence: CDR1 MDHEN, CDR2 SYDVKM. The CDR3 region has the DNA TGTGCCAGCAGCCCCGGAGGGGCCCCCTCCTACGAGCAGTACTTC. It specifies CASSPGGAPSYEQYF. Based on the CDR3 plus reference TRBV28 and TRBJ2-7, the full variable domain is DVKVTQSSRYLVKRTGEKVFLECVQDMDHENMFWYRQDPGLGLRLIYFSYDVKMKEKGDIPEGYSVSREKKERFSLILESASTNQTSMYLCASSPGGAPSYEQYFGPGTRLTVT.

The V and J genes are TRBV7-2 and TRBJ1-4, with a tentative D call TRBD1 (6 bases). This CDR3 contains 15 residues. Germline CDR1 SGHTA, CDR2 FQGNSA. Trimming shortened V by 5 bases and J by 8 bases, and 18 bases separated the two germline ends. CDR3 nucleotides: TGTGCCAGCAGCGGCCGCAGGGGTGTCGGAGAAAAACTGTTTTTT. It translates to CASSGRRGVGEKLFF.

The chain couples TRBV21-1 to TRBJ1-3; the table's D call, TRBD1, was not checked against the DNA. TRBV21-1 is a pseudogene locus. The CDR3 spans 15 residues. For the CDR3, the DNA is TGTGCCAGCAGCACACGGGACAGCTCTGGAAACACCATATATTTT. Encoded protein: CASSTRDSSGNTIYF.

The table lists this clone with a count of one. The chain links TRBV6-5 to TRBJ2-5; 7 bases agree with TRBD1. The DNA end favors TRBJ2-7, so the J call may be wrong. This CDR3 spans 13 amino acids. The germline CDR1 and CDR2 sequences are MNHEY and SVGAGI. CDR3 bases: TGTGCCAGCAGAGCCATTCAGGGGGACGAGCAGTACTTC. Translating gives CASRAIQGDEQYF.

The V and J genes are TRBV19 and TRBJ1-1, with unresolved D. Trimming pared 6 bases from V and 4 bases from J, leaving 15 bases between. CDR1 LNHDA and CDR2 SQIVND come from the germline V gene (reference sequence). This CDR3 has 14 residues. The CDR3 reads CASSTVGWSTEAFF. The CDR3 DNA sequence: TGTGCCAGTAGCACCGTCGGATGGAGCACTGAAGCTTTCTTT.